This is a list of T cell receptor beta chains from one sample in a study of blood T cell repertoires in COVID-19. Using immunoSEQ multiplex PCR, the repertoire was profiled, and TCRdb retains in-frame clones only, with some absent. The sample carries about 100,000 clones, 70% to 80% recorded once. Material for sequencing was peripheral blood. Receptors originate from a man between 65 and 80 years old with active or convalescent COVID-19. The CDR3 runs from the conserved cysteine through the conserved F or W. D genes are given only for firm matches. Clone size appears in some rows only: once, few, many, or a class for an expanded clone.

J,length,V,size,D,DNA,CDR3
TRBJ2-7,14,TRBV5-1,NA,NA,TGCGCCAGCAGCTTGTCGGGGAATCCCTACGAGCAGTACTTC,CASSLSGNPYEQYF
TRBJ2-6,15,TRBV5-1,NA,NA,TGCGCCAGCAGCTTGGGAGCCTCTGGGGCCAACGTCCTGACTTTC,CASSLGASGANVLTF
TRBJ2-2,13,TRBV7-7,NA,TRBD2,TGTGCTAGCAGGCCTACTAGCGGCGGGGAGCTGTTTTTT,CASRPTSGGELFF
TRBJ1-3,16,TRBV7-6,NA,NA,TGTGCCAGCAGCTTAGTGAGGGCTAACTCTGGAAACACCATATATTTT,CASSLVRANSGNTIYF
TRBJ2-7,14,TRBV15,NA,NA,TGTGCCACCAGCCGGGGGGGACAGTTAGAGGAGCAGTACTTC,CATSRGGQLEEQYF
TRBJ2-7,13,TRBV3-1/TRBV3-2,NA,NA,TGTGCCAGCAGCCCCCCCCTCACCGGTGAGCAGTACTTC,CASSPPLTGEQYF
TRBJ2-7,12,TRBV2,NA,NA,TGTGCCAGCAAGGAGAGCTACTACGAGCAGTACTTC,CASKESYYEQYF
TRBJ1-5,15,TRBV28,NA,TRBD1,TGTGCCAGCAGTGCTGGGACAGCAAGCAATCAGCCCCAGCATTTT,CASSAGTASNQPQHF
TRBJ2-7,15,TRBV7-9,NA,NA,TGTGCCAGCAGCTTAGCAGAGACAGGATCCTACGAGCAGTACTTC,CASSLAETGSYEQYF
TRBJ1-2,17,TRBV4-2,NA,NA,TGTGCCAGCAGCCATCTACCGTCACTCCTCACGGGCTATGGCTACACCTTC,CASSHLPSLLTGYGYTF
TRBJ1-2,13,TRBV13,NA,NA,TGTGCCAGCAGCTCGGACAGAGACTATGGCTACACCTTC,CASSSDRDYGYTF
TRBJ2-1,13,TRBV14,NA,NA,TGTGCCAGCAGCCAAGACCTATCGGGTGAGCAGTTCTTC,CASSQDLSGEQFF
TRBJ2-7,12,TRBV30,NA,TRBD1,TGTGCCTGGAGCCAGGGGGCGGGGGAGCAGTACTTC,CAWSQGAGEQYF
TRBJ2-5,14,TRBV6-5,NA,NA,TGTGCCAGCAGTACTATGACAGTTCAAGAGACCCAGTACTTC,CASSTMTVQETQYF
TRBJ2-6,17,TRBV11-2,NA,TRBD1,TGTGCCAGCACCAGAGACAGGGGGGTAACTGGGGCCAACGTCCTGACTTTC,CASTRDRGVTGANVLTF
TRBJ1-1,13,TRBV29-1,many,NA,TGCAGCTTCAGGACAGACATGAACACTGAAGCTTTCTTT,CSFRTDMNTEAFF
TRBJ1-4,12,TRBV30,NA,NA,TGTGCCTGGAGTGTAGGACTTACTGGCCTGTTTTTT,CAWSVGLTGLFF
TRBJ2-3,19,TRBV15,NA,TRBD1,TGTGCCACCAGCAGAGCCCTCCCCACTGGACAGGGGAGCACAGATACGCAGTATTTT,CATSRALPTGQGSTDTQYF
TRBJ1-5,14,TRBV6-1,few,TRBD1,TGTGCCAGCAGAGAAGGGGGCTTTAATCAGCCCCAGCATTTT,CASREGGFNQPQHF
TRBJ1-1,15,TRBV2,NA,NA,TGTGCCAGCAGTTCCCACGGGACTCTGAACACTGAAGCTTTCTTT,CASSSHGTLNTEAFF
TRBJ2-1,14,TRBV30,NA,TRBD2,TGTGCCTCAACCCGACTAGCTTCCTACAATGAGCAGTTCTTC,CASTRLASYNEQFF
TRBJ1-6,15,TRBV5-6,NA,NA,TGTGCCAGCAGCTTCGAGGGCTCATGGAATTCACCCCTCCACTTT,CASSFEGSWNSPLHF
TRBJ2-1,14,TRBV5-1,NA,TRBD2,TGCGCCAGCAGCCCCAAGACTAGCGGGGCGATCGAGTTCTTC,CASSPKTSGAIEFF
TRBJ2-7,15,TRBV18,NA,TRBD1,TGTGCCAGCTCACCACCCGCGACAGGGGGGAACGAGCAGTACTTC,CASSPPATGGNEQYF
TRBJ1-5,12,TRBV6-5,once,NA,TGTGCCAGTCGAGGTGGGAATCAGCCCCAGCATTTT,CASRGGNQPQHF
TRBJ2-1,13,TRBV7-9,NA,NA,TGTGCCAGCAGCTTAATGGAGTTTCATGAGCAGTTCTTC,CASSLMEFHEQFF
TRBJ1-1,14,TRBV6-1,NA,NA,TGTGCCAGCAGTGAGGGCATGAGACGGACTGAAGCTTTCTTT,CASSEGMRRTEAFF
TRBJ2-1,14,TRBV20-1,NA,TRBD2,TGCAGTGCTAGTAAGCGGGAGTTTATCAATGAGCAGTTCTTC,CSASKREFINEQFF
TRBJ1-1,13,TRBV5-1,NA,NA,TGCGCCAGCAGTCAGGGGTTGAACACTGAAGCTTTCTTT,CASSQGLNTEAFF
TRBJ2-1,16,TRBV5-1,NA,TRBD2,TGCGCCAGCAGCTTGGTAACCAGCGGGAGTAGGAATGAGCAGTTCTTC,CASSLVTSGSRNEQFF
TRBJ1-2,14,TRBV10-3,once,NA,TGTGCCATCAGTCCACCGGGACTGAACTATGGCTACACCTTC,CAISPPGLNYGYTF
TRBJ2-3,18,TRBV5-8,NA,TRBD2,TGTGCCAGCAGCCCCGCATATACTAGCGGGAGATACACAGATACGCAGTATTTT,CASSPAYTSGRYTDTQYF
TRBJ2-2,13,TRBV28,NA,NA,TGTGCCAGCCATCGCACAGACACCGGGGAGCTGTTTTTT,CASHRTDTGELFF
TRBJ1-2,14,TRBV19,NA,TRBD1,TGTGCCAGTAGAGATACAGGGGGTAACTATGGCTACACCTTC,CASRDTGGNYGYTF
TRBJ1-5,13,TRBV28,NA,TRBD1,TGTGCCACCATGGGGGACAGAAATCAGCCCCAGCATTTT,CATMGDRNQPQHF
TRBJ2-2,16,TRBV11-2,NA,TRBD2,TGTGCCAGCAGCTTAGTTGCGGGGGCGAACACCGGGGAGCTGTTTTTT,CASSLVAGANTGELFF
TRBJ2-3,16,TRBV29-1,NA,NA,TGCAGCGTTGATCCCCGGCCAGGGCTTGGCACAGATACGCAGTATTTT,CSVDPRPGLGTDTQYF
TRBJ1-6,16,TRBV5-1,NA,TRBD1,TGCGCCAGCAGCTTGACCCGACAGGGCTATAATTCACCCCTCCACTTT,CASSLTRQGYNSPLHF
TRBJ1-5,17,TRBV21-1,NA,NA,TGTGCCAGCAGCAAACGAAGGACCCGGGACAATAATCAGCCCCAGCATTTT,CASSKRRTRDNNQPQHF
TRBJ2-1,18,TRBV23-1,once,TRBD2,TGCGCCAGCAGTCAATCTTTCGGACTTAGCGGGAGGGGCAATGAGCAGTTCTTC,CASSQSFGLSGRGNEQFF
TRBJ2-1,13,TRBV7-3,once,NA,TGTGCCAGCAGCTTCCAGGGCTACGATGAGCAGTTCTTC,CASSFQGYDEQFF
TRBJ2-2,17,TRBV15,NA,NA,TGTGCCACCAGCAGAGATCGTCCGGGGGTGAACACCGGGGAGCTGTTTTTT,CATSRDRPGVNTGELFF
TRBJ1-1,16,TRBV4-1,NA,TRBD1,TGCGCCAGCAGCCAAGGGGACAGGACCGTGAACACTGAAGCTTTCTTT,CASSQGDRTVNTEAFF
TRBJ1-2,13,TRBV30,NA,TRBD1,TGTGCCTGGAGTCCCATGACAGGGCCTGGCTACACCTTC,CAWSPMTGPGYTF
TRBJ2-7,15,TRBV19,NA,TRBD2,TGTGCCAGTAGTGGAGGACTAGCGGGATTGTACGAGCAGTACTTC,CASSGGLAGLYEQYF
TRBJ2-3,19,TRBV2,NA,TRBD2,TGTGCCAGCAGTGTGACCCCCGGGACTAGCGGGACCTTAACAGATACGCAGTATTTT,CASSVTPGTSGTLTDTQYF
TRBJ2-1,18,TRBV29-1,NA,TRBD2,TGCAGCGTTGAAGATTTTGGTAGCGGGGTGGGTTTGTACAATGAGCAGTTCTTC,CSVEDFGSGVGLYNEQFF
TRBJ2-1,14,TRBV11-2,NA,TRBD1,TGTGCCAGCAGTCGGCCCAGGGGGCAGGATGAGCAGTTCTTC,CASSRPRGQDEQFF
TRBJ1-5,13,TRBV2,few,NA,TGTGCCAGCACCCAAACACGCAATCAGCCCCAGCATTTT,CASTQTRNQPQHF
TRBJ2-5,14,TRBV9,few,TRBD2,TGTGCCAGCAGCTTCCAAGCGGGAGCGGGGACCCAGTACTTC,CASSFQAGAGTQYF
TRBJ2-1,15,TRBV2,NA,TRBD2,TGTGCCAGTCTTTTTGAGACTAGCGGGGACAATGAGCAGTTCTTC,CASLFETSGDNEQFF
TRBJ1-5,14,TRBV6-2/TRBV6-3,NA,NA,TGTGCCAGCAGTTACGTCGAGAGCAATCAGCCCCAGCATTTT,CASSYVESNQPQHF
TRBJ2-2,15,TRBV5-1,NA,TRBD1,TGCGCCAGCAGCGGGGGACAGCTGAACACCGGGGAGCTGTTTTTT,CASSGGQLNTGELFF
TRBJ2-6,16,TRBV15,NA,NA,TGTGCCACCAGCAGGTATCAGAACTCTGGGGCCAACGTCCTGACTTTC,CATSRYQNSGANVLTF